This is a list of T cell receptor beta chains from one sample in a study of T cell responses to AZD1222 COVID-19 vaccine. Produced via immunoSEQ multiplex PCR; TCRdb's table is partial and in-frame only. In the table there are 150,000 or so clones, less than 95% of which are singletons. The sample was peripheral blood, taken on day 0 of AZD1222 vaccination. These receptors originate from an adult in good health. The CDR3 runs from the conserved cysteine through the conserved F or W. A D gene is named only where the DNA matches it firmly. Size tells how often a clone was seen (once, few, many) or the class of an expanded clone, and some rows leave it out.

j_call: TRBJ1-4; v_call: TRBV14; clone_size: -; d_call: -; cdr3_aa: CASSVQVGEKLFF; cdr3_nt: TGTGCCAGCAGCGTACAGGTTGGAGAAAAACTGTTTTTT
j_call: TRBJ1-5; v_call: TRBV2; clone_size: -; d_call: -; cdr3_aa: CASSETAVNQPQHF; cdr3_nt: TGTGCCAGCAGTGAAACGGCAGTGAATCAGCCCCAGCATTTT
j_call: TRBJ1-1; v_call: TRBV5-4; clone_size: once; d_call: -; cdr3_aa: CASSLGQGLNTEAFF; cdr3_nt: TGTGCCAGCAGCTTGGGACAAGGCTTAAACACTGAAGCTTTCTTT
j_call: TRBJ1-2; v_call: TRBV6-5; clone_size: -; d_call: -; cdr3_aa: CASKAASRGYTF; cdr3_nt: TGTGCCAGCAAGGCAGCCTCACGAGGCTACACCTTC
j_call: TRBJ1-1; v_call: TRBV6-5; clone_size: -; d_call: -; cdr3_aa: CASSSSGSEAFF; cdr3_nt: -
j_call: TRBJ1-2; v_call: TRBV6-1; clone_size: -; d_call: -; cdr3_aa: CASSEKAGIGYTF; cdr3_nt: TGTGCCAGCAGTGAAAAGGCGGGGATTGGCTACACCTTC
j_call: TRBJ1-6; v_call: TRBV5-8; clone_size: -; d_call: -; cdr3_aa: CASSTDGSSYNSPLHF; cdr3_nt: TGTGCCAGCAGCACGGACGGCAGCTCCTATAATTCACCCCTCCACTTT
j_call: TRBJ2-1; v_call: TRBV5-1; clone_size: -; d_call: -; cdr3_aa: CASTEGHEQFF; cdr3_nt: TGCGCCAGCACCGAGGGGCATGAGCAGTTCTTC
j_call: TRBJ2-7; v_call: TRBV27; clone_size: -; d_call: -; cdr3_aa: CASSFAITYEQYF; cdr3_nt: TGTGCCAGCAGTTTTGCCATAACCTACGAGCAGTACTTC
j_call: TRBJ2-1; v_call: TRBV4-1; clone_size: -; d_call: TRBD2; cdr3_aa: CASSPTSGIGNEQFF; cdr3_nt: TGCGCCAGCAGCCCTACGAGCGGGATCGGCAATGAGCAGTTCTTC
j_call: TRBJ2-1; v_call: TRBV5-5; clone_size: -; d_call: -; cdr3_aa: CASSRRVNEQFF; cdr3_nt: TGTGCCAGCAGCCGTCGAGTAAATGAGCAGTTCTTC
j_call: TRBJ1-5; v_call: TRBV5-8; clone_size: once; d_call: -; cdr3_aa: CASSFGPVRGLRQPQHF; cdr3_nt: TGTGCCAGCAGCTTTGGGCCTGTTAGGGGACTGCGACAGCCCCAGCATTTT
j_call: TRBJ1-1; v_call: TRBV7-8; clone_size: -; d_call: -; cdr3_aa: CASSNIGGGTEAFF; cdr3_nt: TGTGCCAGCAGCAATATTGGGGGAGGAACTGAAGCTTTCTTT
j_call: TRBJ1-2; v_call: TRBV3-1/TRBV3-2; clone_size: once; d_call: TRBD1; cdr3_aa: CASSFGDRSNYGYTF; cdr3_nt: TGTGCCAGCAGCTTCGGGGACAGGTCTAACTATGGCTACACCTTC
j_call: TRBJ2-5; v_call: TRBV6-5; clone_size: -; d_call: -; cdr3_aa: CASSYSRPGAETQYF; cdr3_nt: TGTGCCAGCAGTTACTCGAGGCCGGGGGCAGAGACCCAGTACTTC
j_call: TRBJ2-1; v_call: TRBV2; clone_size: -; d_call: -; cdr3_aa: CASLRFSYNEQFF; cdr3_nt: TGTGCCAGCTTAAGGTTCTCCTACAATGAGCAGTTCTTC